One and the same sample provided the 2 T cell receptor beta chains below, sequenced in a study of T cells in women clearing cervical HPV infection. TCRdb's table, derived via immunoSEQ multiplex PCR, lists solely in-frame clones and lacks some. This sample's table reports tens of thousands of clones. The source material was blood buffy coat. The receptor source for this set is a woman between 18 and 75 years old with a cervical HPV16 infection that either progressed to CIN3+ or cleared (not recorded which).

The CDR3 region is CSVGTGIYEQYF. The sequenced part of the CDR3 DNA is TGCAGTGTGGGGACAGGGATCTACGAG. The genes are TRBV20-1 and TRBJ2-7; 9 bases are shared with TRBD1. The read terminates 3 residues before the CDR3 end, so the remaining end is supplied by the germline J gene. V lost 7 bases and J lost 3; bases outside the gene matches: 4. Germline CDR1 is DFQATT and CDR2 is SNEGSKA (reference sequence). The CDR3 runs 12 residues.

The CDR3 DNA, read in part, is TGTGCCAGTACCCCGGACAGGAGCAATCAGCCG. It yields the protein CASTPDRSNQP. The full CDR3 is CASTPDRSNQPQYF. The chain is built from TRBV19 and TRBJ2-3; 7 nucleotides line up with TRBD1. The read stops 3 residues short of the end of the CDR3; the missing end is completed from the germline J gene. The CDR3 spans 14 residues. Germline V lookup: CDR1 LNHDA, CDR2 SQIVND (reference sequence).